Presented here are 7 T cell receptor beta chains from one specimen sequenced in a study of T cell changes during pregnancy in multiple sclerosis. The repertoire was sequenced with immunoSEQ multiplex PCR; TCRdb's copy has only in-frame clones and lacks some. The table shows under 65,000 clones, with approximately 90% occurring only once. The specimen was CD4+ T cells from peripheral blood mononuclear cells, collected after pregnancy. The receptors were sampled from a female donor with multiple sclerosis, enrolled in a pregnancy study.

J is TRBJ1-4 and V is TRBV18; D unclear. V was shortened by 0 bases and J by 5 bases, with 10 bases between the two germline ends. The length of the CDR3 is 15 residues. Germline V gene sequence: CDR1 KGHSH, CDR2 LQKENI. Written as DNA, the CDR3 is TGTGCCAGCTCACCACCAGCCGGTCCCAATGAAAAACTGTTTTTT. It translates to CASSPPAGPNEKLFF.

The CDR3 here is CASSQELALLNSPLHF. The CDR3 coding sequence is TGCGCCAGCAGCCAAGAATTAGCTCTACTAAATTCACCCCTCCACTTT. The chain couples TRBV4-3 to TRBJ1-6; D is undetermined. V lost 0 bases and J 7 bases, leaving 13 bases between the germline ends. Germline values: CDR1 LGHNA, CDR2 YSLEER. The CDR3 consists of 16 residues.

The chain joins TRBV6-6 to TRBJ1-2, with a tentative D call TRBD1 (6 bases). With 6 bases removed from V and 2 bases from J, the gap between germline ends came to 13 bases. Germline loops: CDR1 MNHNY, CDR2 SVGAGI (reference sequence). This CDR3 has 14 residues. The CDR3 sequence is CASSPTGINYGYTF. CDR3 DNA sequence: TGTGCCAGCAGCCCCACAGGGATAAACTATGGCTACACCTTC.

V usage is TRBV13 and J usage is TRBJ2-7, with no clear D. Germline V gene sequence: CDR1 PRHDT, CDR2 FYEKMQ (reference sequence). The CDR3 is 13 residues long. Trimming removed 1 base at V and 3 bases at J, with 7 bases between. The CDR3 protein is CASSLESNYEQYF. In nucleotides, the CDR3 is TGTGCCAGCAGCTTAGAATCAAACTACGAGCAGTACTTC.

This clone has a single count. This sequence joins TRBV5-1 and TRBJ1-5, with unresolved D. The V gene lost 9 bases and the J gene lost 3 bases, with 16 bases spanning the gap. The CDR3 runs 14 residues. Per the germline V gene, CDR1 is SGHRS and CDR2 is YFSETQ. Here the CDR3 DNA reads TGCGCCACCCCCCTGTTGAGGCTCAATCAGCCCCAGCATTTT. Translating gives CATPLLRLNQPQHF.

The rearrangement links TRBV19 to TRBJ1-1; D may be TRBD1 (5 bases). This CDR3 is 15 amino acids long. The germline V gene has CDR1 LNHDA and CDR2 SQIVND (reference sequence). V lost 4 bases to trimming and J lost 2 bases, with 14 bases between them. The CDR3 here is CASSTLPTANTEAFF. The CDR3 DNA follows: TGTGCCAGTAGTACCCTCCCGACAGCAAACACTGAAGCTTTCTTT.

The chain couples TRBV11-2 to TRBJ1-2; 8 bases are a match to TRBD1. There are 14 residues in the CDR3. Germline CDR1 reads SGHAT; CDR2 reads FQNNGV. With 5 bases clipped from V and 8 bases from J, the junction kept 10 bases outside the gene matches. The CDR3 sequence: CASSPNPGGGGYTF. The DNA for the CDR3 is TGTGCCAGCAGCCCAAATCCAGGGGGCGGCGGCTACACCTTC.